The 15 T cell receptor beta chains reported below all come from one sample, sequenced in a study of beta chain features in type 1 diabetes. Expressed TCRB transcripts got sequenced, as all isolated RNA was reverse transcribed. Sequenced by immunoSEQ multiplex PCR; TCRdb stores in-frame clones only, minus some. The sample holds nearly 250,000 clones, about 14% seen once. Material: naive CD4+ T cells from blood. These receptors came from a woman between 40 and 55 years old in good health.

V and J are TRBV5-1 and TRBJ1-3, with TRBD1 matching over 9 bases. CDR1 is SGHRS, CDR2 YFSETQ, per germline. The CDR3 covers 15 residues. The J segment lost 2 bases and the V segment lost 6 bases, leaving 6 bases of the junction unmatched. In DNA form, the CDR3 reads TGCGCCAGCAACGTCGGGACAGGGCCTGGAAACACCATATATTTT. Translated: CASNVGTGPGNTIYF.

This chain links TRBV19 with TRBJ1-1; D not certain. The CDR3 has 15 residues. Germline V gene sequence: CDR1 LNHDA, CDR2 SQIVND (reference sequence). V lost 2 bases, J lost 0 bases, and 10 bases lay in between. The CDR3 bases are TGTGCCAGTAGTATAACTGTTATACTGAACACTGAAGCTTTCTTT. It yields the protein CASSITVILNTEAFF.

This clone was seen repeatedly, ten times or more. The rearrangement joins TRBV4-3 to TRBJ2-7; 10 nucleotides align to TRBD2. Germline lookup yields CDR1 LGHNA and CDR2 YSLEER. This CDR3 is 15 amino acids long. Trimming at V came to 0 bases and at J to 7 bases, leaving 6 bases not matched to a gene. Here the CDR3 DNA reads TGCGCCAGCAGCCAAGAGGCTAGCGGGGGACGTGAGCAGTACTTC. Translation gives CASSQEASGGREQYF.

The chain couples TRBV5-1 to TRBJ1-6, with D tentatively TRBD1 (5 bases). Germline V CDR1 and CDR2: SGHRS, YFSETQ. The V end was cut by 6 bases, the J end by 7 bases, with 17 bases between. CDR3 length: 15 residues. CDR3 DNA: TGCGCCAGCACCCCCGGTGGGGCCCGAAATTCACCCCTCCACTTT. Encoded protein: CASTPGGARNSPLHF.

This clone occurred a few times. The chain joins TRBV9 to TRBJ2-1, with 12 bases fitting TRBD2. Losses at the gene ends were 2 bases for V and 2 bases for J; bases not matched to a gene: 11. In germline, CDR1 is SGDLS, CDR2 YYNGEE. CDR3 length: 19 amino acids. CDR3 nucleotide sequence: TGTGCCAGCAGCGTCCGAGACCCCCCTAGCGGGGGGGCCTACAATGAGCAGTTCTTC. Amino acid sequence: CASSVRDPPSGGAYNEQFF.

This clone was observed a few times. J is TRBJ2-5 and V is TRBV5-1; 8 nucleotides agree with TRBD1. V gave up 2 bases and J gave up 2 bases; unmatched junction bases: 8. Germline V gene lookup returns CDR1 SGHRS and CDR2 YFSETQ. CDR3 length equals 16 residues. The CDR3 DNA reads TGCGCCAGCAGCTTAACAGGGGGACTTGGGCAAGAGACCCAGTACTTC. Translating it yields CASSLTGGLGQETQYF. Full variable domain (outside the CDR3, taken from reference TRBV5-1 and TRBJ2-5): KAGVTQTPRYLIKTRGQQVTLSCSPISGHRSVSWYQQTPGQGLQFLFEYFSETQRNKGNFPGRFSGRQFSNSRSEMNVSTLELGDSALYLCASSLTGGLGQETQYFGPGTRLLVL.

This clone occurred a few times. The chain recombines TRBV10-3 with TRBJ2-1; tentatively, D is TRBD1 (5 bases). Between the trimmed V and J ends, which lost 6 bases and 9 bases, there was a span of 15 bases. CDR1 is ENHRY and CDR2 is SYGVKD in the germline V gene. CDR3 size: 13 residues. CDR3 DNA: TGTGCCATCAGCAGAGAAAGGGGCGCTGAGCAGTTCTTC. This encodes CAISRERGAEQFF.

This clone was recorded a few times. V is TRBV9 and J is TRBJ2-5; TRBD2 matches 10 bases. Germline lookup yields CDR1 SGDLS and CDR2 YYNGEE. J gave up 4 bases and V 6 bases, and 9 bases lay outside the gene matches. This CDR3 is built from 15 residues. The CDR3 is CASTLSSGGRETQYF. The CDR3 bases are TGTGCCAGCACCCTTTCTAGCGGGGGCAGAGAGACCCAGTACTTC.

This clone was counted between two and nine times. The V call is TRBV5-1, the J call TRBJ2-7, with 7 nucleotides matching TRBD1. This CDR3 region has 16 residues. Germline V gene lookup returns CDR1 SGHRS and CDR2 YFSETQ. V gave up 3 bases and J gave up 3 bases; unmatched junction bases: 12. The CDR3 nucleotides are TGCGCCAGCAGCTCAATAAGGTCGCAGGGGGACTACGAGCAGTACTTC. It is translated as CASSSIRSQGDYEQYF.

The chain is built from TRBV23-1 and TRBJ2-3; possibly TRBD1 for D (5 bases). TRBV23-1 is annotated as an ORF whose role is uncertain. The CDR3 runs to 11 residues. Trimming pared 9 bases from V and 6 bases from J, leaving 10 bases between. The CDR3 loop is CARVRGDTQYF. As DNA, the CDR3 is TGCGCCAGAGTAAGGGGCGATACGCAGTATTTT.

The J gene is TRBJ2-7, the V gene TRBV6-1; D perhaps matches TRBD2 (5 bases). Germline values: CDR1 MNHNS, CDR2 SASEGT. This CDR3 spans 14 amino acids. V dropped 5 bases and J dropped 0 bases, with 11 bases sitting between them. CDR3 sequence: CASSQLRGSYEQYF. The CDR3 region has the DNA TGTGCCAGCAGTCAGTTACGGGGCTCCTACGAGCAGTACTTC.

The V gene is TRBV7-2, the J gene TRBJ2-7; no reliable D call. Trimming took 3 bases from V and 2 from J, leaving 8 bases between them. This CDR3 region has 13 residues. Germline V gene sequence: CDR1 SGHTA, CDR2 FQGNSA. The DNA for the CDR3 is TGTGCCAGCAGCTTTGTCGGAGCCTACGAGCAGTACTTC. Encoded protein: CASSFVGAYEQYF.

With regard to this clone: This sample also contains other DNA sequences that code for the same CDR3. The chain combines TRBV9 with TRBJ2-5, with 11 bases that match TRBD2. V lost 0 bases to trimming and J lost 5 bases; unmatched junction nucleotides: 0. The length of the CDR3 is 14 residues. Germline CDR1 and CDR2: SGDLS and YYNGEE. CDR3 nucleotide sequence: TGTGCCAGCAGCGTAGGGACTAGCGGGGAGACCCAGTACTTC. It is translated as CASSVGTSGETQYF.

This clone was counted many times. The chain recombines TRBV10-3 with TRBJ2-7, with 7 bases lining up with TRBD1. The CDR3 is 13 amino acids. J was trimmed by 5 bases and V by 6 bases; bases with no gene match: 7. Germline CDR1 is ENHRY and CDR2 is SYGVKD. Here the CDR3 reads CAIRATGAHEQYF. CDR3 bases: TGTGCCATCAGGGCTACAGGGGCCCACGAGCAGTACTTC.

The chain recombines TRBV2 with TRBJ2-5, with a tentative D call TRBD2 (5 bases). The CDR3 spans 13 residues. With 11 bases removed from V and 1 base from J, the gap between germline ends came to 14 bases. Germline values: CDR1 SNHLY, CDR2 FYNNEI. Written as DNA, the CDR3 is TGTGCCGGATCACTAGACTCCCAAGAGACCCAGTACTTC. Amino acids: CAGSLDSQETQYF.